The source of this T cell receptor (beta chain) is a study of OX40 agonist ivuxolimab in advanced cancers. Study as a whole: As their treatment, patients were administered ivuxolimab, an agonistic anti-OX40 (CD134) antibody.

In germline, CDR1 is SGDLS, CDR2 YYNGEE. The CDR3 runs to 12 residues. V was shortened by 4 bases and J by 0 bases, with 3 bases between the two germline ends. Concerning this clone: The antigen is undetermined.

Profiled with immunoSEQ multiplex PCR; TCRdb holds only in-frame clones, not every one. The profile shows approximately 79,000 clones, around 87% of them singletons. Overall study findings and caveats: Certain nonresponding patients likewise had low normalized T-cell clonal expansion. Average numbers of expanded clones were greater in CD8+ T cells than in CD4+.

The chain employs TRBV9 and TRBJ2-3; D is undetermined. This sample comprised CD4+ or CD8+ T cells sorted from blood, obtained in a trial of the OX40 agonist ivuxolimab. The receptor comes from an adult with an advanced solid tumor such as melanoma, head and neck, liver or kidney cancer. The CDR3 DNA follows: TGTGCCAGCAGCTCTAGCACAGATACGCAGTATTTT. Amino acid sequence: CASSSSTDTQYF.